This T cell receptor (beta chain) was recovered during a study of control samples from healthy donors and cancer patients (dated by TCRdb to about 2020). In this sample, this clone turned up a few times. Its antigen remains undetermined. No base qualities exist here, and no much larger clone lies one base off it. Library method: the immunoSEQ multiplex PCR assay. In its TCRdb copy, this immuneACCESS table keeps in-frame sequences only and misses some clones. Where compared with another copy, unresolved V genes explain less than half of these, and the others have no known cause. The sample table lists about 140,000 clones, approximately 88% of them with a count of one. Of the sample, about 4.9% is held by the ten largest clones. Material: blood. The source is a man under 40 in good health.

This receptor carries the CDR3 CASSLEGVNYGYTF. The nucleotide sequence is given as TGTGCCAGCAGCTTGGAGGGGGTAAACTATGGCTACACCTTC. This sequence uses TRBV5-6 and TRBJ1-2; TRBD1 is a weak D gene call, 6 bases matching. CDR1 is given as SGHDT and CDR2 as YYEEEE, both from the germline V gene. Inclusive of the bounding cysteine and phenylalanine, the CDR3 is 14 residues long. Only the CDR3 DNA stays, 42 bases, in frame from base 1. The junction shows trimming of 0 bases on V and 2 bases on J, plus 8 bases between the germline ends. Here the CDR3 is joined to the reference TRBV5-6 and TRBJ1-2 genes, and the full variable domain is: DAGVTQSPTHLIKTRGQQVTLRCSPKSGHDTVSWYQQALGQGPQFIFQYYEEEERQRGNFPDRFSGHQFPNYSSELNVNALLLGDSALYLCASSLEGVNYGYTFGSGTRLTVV.